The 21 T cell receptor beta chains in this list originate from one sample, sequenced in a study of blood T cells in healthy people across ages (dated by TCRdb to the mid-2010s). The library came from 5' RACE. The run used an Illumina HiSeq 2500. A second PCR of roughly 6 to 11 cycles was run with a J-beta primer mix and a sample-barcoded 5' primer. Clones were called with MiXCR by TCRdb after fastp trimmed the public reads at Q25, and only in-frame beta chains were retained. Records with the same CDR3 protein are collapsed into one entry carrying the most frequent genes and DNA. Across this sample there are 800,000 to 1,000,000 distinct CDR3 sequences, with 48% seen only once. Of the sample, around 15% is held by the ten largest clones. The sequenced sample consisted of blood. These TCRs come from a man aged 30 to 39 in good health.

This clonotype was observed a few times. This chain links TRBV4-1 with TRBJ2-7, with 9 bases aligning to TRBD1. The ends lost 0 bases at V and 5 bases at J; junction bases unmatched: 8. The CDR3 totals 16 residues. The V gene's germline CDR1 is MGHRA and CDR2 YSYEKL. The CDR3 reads CASSQDDRDREDEQYF. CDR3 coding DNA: TGCGCCAGCAGCCAAGATGACAGGGACAGGGAGGACGAGCAGTACTTC.

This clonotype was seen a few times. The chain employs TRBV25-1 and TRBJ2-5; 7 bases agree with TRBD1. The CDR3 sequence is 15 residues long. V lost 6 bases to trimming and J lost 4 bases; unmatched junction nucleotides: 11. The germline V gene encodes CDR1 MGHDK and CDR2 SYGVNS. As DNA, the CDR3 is TGTGCCAGCAGCGCCGAAATGACAGGGATAGAGACCCAGTACTTC. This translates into CASSAEMTGIETQYF.

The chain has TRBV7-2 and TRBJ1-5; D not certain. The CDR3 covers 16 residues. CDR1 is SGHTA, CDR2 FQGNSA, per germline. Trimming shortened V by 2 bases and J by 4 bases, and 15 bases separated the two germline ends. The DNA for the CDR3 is TGTGCCAGCAGCTTAAGGTCAAGTGAAGGTAATCAGCCCCAGCATTTT. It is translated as CASSLRSSEGNQPQHF.

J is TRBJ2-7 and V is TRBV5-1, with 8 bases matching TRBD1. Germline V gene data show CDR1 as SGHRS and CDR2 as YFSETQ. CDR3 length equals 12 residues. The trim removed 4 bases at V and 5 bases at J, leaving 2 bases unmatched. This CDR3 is CASSMDRDEQYF. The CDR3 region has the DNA TGCGCCAGCAGCATGGACAGGGACGAGCAGTACTTC.

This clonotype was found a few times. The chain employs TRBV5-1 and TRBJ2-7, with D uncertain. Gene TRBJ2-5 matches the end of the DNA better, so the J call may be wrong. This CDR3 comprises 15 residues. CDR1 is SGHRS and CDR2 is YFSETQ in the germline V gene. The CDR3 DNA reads TGCGCCAGCAGCTTGGTACCCCCACCAAGAGAGACCCAGTACTTC. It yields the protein CASSLVPPPRETQYF.

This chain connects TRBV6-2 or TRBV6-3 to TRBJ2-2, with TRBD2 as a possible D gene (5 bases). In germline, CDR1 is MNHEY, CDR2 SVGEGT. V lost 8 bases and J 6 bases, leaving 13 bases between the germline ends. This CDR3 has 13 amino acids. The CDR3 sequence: CASSPTTAGELFF. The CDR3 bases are TGTGCCAGCTCACCGACTACGGCCGGGGAGCTGTTTTTT.

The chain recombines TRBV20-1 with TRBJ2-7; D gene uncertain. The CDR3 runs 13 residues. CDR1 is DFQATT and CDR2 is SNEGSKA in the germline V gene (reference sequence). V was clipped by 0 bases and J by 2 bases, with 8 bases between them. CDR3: CSARDSVAYEQYF. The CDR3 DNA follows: TGCAGTGCTAGAGATTCGGTGGCCTACGAGCAGTACTTC.

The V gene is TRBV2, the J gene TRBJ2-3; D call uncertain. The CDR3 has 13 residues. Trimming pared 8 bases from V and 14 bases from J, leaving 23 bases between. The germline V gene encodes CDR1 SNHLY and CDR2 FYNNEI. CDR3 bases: TGTGCCAGCCTCGGACCACCATCGTCGGTTGGGTATTTT. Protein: CASLGPPSSVGYF.

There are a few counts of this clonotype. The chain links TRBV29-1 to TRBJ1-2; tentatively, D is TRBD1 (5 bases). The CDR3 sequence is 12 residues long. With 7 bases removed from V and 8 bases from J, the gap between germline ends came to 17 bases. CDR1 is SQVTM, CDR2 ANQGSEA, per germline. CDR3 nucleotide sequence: TGCAGCGCCCCCGGGACCTCCGACGGCTACACCTTC. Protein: CSAPGTSDGYTF.

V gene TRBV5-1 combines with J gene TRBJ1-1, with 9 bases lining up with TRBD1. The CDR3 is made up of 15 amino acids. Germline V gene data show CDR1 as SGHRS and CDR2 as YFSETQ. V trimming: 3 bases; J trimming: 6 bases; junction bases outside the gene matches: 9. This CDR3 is CASSWRGQGGAEAFF. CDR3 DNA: TGCGCCAGCAGCTGGCGGGGACAGGGAGGCGCTGAAGCTTTCTTT. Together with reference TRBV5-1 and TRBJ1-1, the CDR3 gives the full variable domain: KAGVTQTPRYLIKTRGQQVTLSCSPISGHRSVSWYQQTPGQGLQFLFEYFSETQRNKGNFPGRFSGRQFSNSRSEMNVSTLELGDSALYLCASSWRGQGGAEAFFGQGTRLTVV.

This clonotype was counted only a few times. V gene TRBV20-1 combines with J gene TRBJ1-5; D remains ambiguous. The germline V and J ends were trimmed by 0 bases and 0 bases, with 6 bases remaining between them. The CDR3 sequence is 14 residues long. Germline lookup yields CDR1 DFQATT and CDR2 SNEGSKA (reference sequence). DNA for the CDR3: TGCAGTGCTAGAGACAGATTTAGCAATCAGCCCCAGCATTTT. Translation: CSARDRFSNQPQHF.

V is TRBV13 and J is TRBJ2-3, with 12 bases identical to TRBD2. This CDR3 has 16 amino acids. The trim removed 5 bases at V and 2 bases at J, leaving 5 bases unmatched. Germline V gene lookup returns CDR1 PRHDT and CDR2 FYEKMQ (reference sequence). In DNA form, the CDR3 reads TGTGCCAGCAGCGACACTAGCGGGGGGTACACAGATACGCAGTATTTT. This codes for CASSDTSGGYTDTQYF.

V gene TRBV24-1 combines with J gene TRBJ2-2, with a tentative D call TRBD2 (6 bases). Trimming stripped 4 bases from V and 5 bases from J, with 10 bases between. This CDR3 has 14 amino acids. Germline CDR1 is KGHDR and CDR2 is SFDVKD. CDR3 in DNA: TGTGCCACCAGTGACAGAGGAGGGACCGGGGAGCTGTTTTTT. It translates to CATSDRGGTGELFF.

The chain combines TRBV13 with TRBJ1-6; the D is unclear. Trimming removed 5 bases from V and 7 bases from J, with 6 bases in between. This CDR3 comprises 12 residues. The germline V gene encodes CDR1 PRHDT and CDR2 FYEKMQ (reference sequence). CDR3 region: CASSQQNSPLHF. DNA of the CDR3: TGTGCCAGCAGCCAACAGAATTCACCCCTCCACTTT.

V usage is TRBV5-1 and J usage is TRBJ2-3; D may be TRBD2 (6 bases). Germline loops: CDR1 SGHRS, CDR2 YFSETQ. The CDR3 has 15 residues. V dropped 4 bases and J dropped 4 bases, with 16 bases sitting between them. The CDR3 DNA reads TGCGCCAGCAGCCCCCTGGGGGGAAGAGCAGATACGCAGTATTTT. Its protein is CASSPLGGRADTQYF. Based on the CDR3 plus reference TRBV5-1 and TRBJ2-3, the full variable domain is KAGVTQTPRYLIKTRGQQVTLSCSPISGHRSVSWYQQTPGQGLQFLFEYFSETQRNKGNFPGRFSGRQFSNSRSEMNVSTLELGDSALYLCASSPLGGRADTQYFGPGTRLTVL.

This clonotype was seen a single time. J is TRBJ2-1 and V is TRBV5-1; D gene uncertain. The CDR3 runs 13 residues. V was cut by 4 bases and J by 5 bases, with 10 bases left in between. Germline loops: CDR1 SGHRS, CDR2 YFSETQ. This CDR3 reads CASSNRVDNEQFF. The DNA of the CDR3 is TGCGCCAGCAGCAACAGAGTCGACAATGAGCAGTTCTTC.

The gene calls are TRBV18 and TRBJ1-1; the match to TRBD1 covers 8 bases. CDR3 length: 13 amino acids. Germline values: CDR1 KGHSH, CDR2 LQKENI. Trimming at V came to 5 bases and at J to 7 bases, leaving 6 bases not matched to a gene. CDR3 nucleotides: TGTGCCAGCTCAACCGGGACAGGCAATGAAGCTTTCTTT. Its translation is CASSTGTGNEAFF.

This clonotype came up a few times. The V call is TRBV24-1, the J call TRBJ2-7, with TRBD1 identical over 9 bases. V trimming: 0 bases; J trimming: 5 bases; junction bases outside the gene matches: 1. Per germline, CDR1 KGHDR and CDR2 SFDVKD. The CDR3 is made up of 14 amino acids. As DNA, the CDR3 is TGTGCCACCAGTGATTTGCGGGACAGGGACGAGCAGTACTTC. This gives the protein CATSDLRDRDEQYF.

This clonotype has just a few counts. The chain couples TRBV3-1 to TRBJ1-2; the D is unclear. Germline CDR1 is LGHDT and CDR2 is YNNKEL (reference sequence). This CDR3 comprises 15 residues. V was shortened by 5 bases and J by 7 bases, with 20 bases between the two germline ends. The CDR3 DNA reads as TGTGCCAGCAGCGAGCTTGGGGTGCCGTCGGGTGGCTACACCTTC. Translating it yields CASSELGVPSGGYTF.

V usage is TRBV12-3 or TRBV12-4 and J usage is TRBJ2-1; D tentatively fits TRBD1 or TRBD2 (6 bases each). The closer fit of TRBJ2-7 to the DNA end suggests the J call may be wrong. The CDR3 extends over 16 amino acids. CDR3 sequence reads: CASRFRGQWSYNEQYF. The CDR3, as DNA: TGTGCCAGTCGGTTCCGGGGGCAGTGGTCCTACAATGAGCAGTACTTC.

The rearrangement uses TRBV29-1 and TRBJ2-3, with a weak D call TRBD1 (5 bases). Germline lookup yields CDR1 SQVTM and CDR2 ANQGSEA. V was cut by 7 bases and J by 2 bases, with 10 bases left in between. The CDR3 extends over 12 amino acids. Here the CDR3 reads CSGRGDTDTQYF. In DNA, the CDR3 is TGCAGCGGAAGGGGCGACACAGATACGCAGTATTTT.